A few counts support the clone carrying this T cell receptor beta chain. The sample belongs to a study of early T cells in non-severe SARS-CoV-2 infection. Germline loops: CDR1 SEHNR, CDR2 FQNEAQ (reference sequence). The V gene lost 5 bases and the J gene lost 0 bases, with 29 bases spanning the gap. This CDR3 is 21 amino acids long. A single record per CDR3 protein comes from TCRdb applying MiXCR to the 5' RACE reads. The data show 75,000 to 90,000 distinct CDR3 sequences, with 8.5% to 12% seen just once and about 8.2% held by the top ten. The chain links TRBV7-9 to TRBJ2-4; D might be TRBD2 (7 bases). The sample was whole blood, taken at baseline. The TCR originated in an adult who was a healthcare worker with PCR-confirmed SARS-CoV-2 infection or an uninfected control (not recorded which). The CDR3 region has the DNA TGTGCCAGCAGCCCATCCCCTATTGGGGGGGCGCTGGCCGTAGCCAAAAACATTCAGTACTTC. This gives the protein CASSPSPIGGALAVAKNIQYF.